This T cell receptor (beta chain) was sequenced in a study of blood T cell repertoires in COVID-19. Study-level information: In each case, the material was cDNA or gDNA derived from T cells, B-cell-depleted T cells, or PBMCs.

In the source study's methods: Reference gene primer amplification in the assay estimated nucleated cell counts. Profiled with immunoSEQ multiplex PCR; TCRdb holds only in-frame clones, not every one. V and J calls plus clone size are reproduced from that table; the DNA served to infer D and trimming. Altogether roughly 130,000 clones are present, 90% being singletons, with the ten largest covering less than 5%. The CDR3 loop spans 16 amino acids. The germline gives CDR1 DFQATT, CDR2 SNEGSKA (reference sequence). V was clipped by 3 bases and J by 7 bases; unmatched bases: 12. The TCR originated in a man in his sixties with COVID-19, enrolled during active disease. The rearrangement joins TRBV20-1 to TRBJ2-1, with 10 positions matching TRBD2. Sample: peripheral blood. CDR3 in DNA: TGCAGTGCTAGTTCCCTAGCGGGAGCAACAAGGAATGAGCAGTTCTTC. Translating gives CSASSLAGATRNEQFF.